The clone carrying this T cell receptor (beta chain) was seen a handful of times. What it binds is unknown. Described time point: newly diagnosed GD, antithyroid drugs for less than 3 months. With RNA extracted from PBMCs as input, the TCR library was made. According to the study, TCR beta libraries were built with iRepertoire HTBI primers and CDR3-region Arm-PCR. TCRdb recomputed calls from the multiplex PCR reads with MiXCR, one row per CDR3 protein. This table holds hundreds of thousands of distinct CDR3 sequences, roughly 12% found once. These data are taken from a study of regulatory T cells in long-lasting Graves disease. Study-wide results and limits: New patients shared about a thousand public clonotypes, fewer than the approximately 2,500 shared by persistent patients.

Germline V lookup: CDR1 SEHNR, CDR2 FQNEAQ (reference sequence). Trimming removed 2 bases at V and 3 bases at J, with 5 bases between. The CDR3 loop spans 13 amino acids. This same sample was also taken into another study, of T cells in Graves' hyperthyroidism and ophthalmopathy.

This chain joins TRBV7-9 and TRBJ1-3; D is unresolved. The sample consisted of peripheral blood mononuclear cells (PBMCs), taken at new diagnosis, from a patient treated with antithyroid drugs. This clonotype was obtained from a man aged 25-45 years with Graves disease. The CDR3 loop is CASSLSIGNTIYF. CDR3 nucleotides: TGTGCCAGCAGCTTATCCATTGGAAACACCATATATTTT.